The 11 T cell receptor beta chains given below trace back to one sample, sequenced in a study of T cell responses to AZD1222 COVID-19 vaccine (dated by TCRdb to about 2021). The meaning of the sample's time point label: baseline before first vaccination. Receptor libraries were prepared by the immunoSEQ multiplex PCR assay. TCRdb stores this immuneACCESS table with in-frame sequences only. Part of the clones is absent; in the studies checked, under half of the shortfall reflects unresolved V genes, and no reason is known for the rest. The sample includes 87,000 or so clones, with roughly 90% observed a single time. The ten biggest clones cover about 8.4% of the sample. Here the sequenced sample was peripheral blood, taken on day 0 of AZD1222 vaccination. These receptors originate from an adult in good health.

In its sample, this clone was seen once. DNA for the CDR3: TGTGCCAGCAGCTTCCTGGAGGTCCAAGAGACCCAGTACTTC. This sequence encodes CASSFLEVQETQYF. This chain connects TRBV7-2 to TRBJ2-5; D is possibly TRBD2 (5 bases). The V gene lost 3 bases and the J gene lost 1 base, with 9 bases spanning the gap. CDR1 and CDR2 from the germline V gene are SGHTA and FQGNSA. This CDR3 is 14 amino acids long.

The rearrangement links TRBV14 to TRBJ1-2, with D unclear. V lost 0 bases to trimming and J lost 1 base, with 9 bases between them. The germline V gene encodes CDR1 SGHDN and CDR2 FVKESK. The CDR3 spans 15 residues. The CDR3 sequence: CASSQDLTFNYGYTF. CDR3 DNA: TGTGCCAGCAGCCAAGATCTGACCTTTAACTATGGCTACACCTTC.

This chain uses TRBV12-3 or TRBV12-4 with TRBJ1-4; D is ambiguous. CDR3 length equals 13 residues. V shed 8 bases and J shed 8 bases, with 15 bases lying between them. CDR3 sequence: CASGGREGEKLFF. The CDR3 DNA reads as TGTGCCAGCGGCGGCCGGGAGGGAGAAAAACTGTTTTTT.

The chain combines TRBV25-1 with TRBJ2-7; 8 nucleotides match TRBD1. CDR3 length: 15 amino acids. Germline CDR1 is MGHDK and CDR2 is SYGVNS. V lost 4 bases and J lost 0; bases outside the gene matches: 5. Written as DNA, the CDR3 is TGTGCCAGCAGTGGAAGGGGGACAGGCTCCTACGAGCAGTACTTC. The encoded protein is CASSGRGTGSYEQYF.

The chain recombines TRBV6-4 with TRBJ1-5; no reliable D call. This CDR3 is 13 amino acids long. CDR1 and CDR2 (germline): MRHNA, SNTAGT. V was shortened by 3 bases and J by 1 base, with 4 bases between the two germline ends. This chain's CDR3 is CASSEESNQPQHF. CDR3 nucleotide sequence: TGTGCCAGCAGTGAAGAGAGCAATCAGCCCCAGCATTTT.

The CDR3 region has the DNA TGTGCCAGCAGCTTAGACTCAGGGGGGACCCCCCAGCATTTT. This encodes CASSLDSGGTPQHF. The V and J genes are TRBV11-1 and TRBJ1-5; TRBD1 matches 7 bases. Trimming took 1 base from V and 10 from J; bases not matched to a gene: 7. Germline V CDR1 and CDR2: SGHAT, FQDESV (reference sequence). The CDR3 consists of 14 residues.

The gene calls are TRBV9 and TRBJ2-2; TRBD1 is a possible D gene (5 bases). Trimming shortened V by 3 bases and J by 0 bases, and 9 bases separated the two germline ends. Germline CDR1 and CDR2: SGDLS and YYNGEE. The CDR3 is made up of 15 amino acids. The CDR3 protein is CASSEGHSNTGELFF. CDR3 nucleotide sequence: TGTGCCAGCAGCGAAGGACACTCGAACACCGGGGAGCTGTTTTTT.

CDR3 amino acids: CASSSPGQATSGELFF. The CDR3 nucleotides are TGTGCCAGCAGCTCCCCGGGACAGGCTACCTCCGGGGAGCTGTTTTTT. The chain carries TRBV11-3 and TRBJ2-2; 8 bases fit TRBD1. The CDR3 loop spans 16 amino acids. The V gene end was trimmed by 4 bases and the J gene end by 6 bases; junction bases not matched to a gene: 10. In germline, CDR1 is SGHNT, CDR2 YENEEA. Variable domain in full (rest from reference TRBV11-3 and TRBJ2-2): EAGVVQSPRYKIIEKKQPVAFWCNPISGHNTLYWYLQNLGQGPELLIRYENEEAVDDSQLPKDRFSAERLKGVDSTLKIQPAELGDSAVYLCASSSPGQATSGELFFGEGSRLTVL.

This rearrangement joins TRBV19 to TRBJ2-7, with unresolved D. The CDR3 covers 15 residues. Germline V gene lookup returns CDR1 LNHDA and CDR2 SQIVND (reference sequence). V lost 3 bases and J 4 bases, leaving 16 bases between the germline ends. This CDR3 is CASSIQSSIEYEQYF. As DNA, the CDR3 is TGTGCCAGTAGTATTCAATCCAGTATAGAATACGAGCAGTACTTC.

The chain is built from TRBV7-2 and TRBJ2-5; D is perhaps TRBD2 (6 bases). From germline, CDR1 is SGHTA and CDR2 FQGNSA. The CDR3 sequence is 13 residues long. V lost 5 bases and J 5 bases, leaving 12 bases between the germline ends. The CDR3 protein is CASSLKGRETQYF. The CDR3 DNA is TGTGCCAGCAGCCTTAAGGGGAGGGAGACCCAGTACTTC.

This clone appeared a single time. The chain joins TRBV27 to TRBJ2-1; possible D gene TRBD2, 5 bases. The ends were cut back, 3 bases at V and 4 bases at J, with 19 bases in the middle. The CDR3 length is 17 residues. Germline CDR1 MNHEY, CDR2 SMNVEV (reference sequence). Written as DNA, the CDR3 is TGTGCCAGCAGTTTTGGAGGCCCCCCTGCCGGGTACAATGAGCAGTTCTTC. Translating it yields CASSFGGPPAGYNEQFF.